This T cell receptor (beta chain) derives from a study of blood T cells in healthy people across ages. Study-level points and caveats: Researchers judged that diversity estimates from one million T cells fell short of true values.

V lost 4 bases and J lost 5, with 12 bases in between. The CDR3 extends over 14 amino acids. CDR1 is SGHRS, CDR2 YFSETQ, per germline. Next came a second PCR, run for about 7 to 12 cycles, which used a sample-barcoded 5' primer along with a J-beta primer mix. Each cDNA molecule was tagged by a template-switch adaptor with 12 random nucleotides. TCRdb reanalysed the 5' RACE reads using MiXCR and keeps one entry per CDR3 protein. The data show 450,000 to 650,000 distinct CDR3 sequences, with approximately 25% seen just once and under 9% held by the top ten. In regard to this clonotype: The antigen is not known.

The same sample was also used in a study of T cells of mothers and their children. As reported in that work: For cDNA synthesis, the complete extracted RNA was used (roughly 1.4 ug per 15 ul). Related mother and child pairs showed slightly greater overlap (not significant) than unrelated pairs did.

The TCR was taken from a boy between 5 and 17 years old in good health. The sample comprised blood. The rearrangement links TRBV5-1 to TRBJ1-4, with a tentative D call TRBD1 (6 bases). This chain's CDR3 is CASSPGHQNEKLFF. In DNA, the CDR3 is TGCGCCAGCAGCCCGGGACACCAGAATGAAAAACTGTTTTTT.